This T cell receptor beta chain was profiled in a study of shared clonotypes between healthy human individuals. Trimming removed 6 bases from V and 8 bases from J, with 16 bases in between. This CDR3 is built from 13 residues. Germline loops: CDR1 SGHAT, CDR2 FQNNGV. Profiled with immunoSEQ multiplex PCR; TCRdb holds only in-frame clones, not every one. Of under 600,000 clones listed, around three quarters are singletons. Source material: PBMCs. The chain couples TRBV11-2 to TRBJ1-2; a weak D match, TRBD1 (5 bases). This TCR came from a woman between 35 and 50 years old in good health. Some clones in this sample may be carry-over from other donors' samples. In DNA, the CDR3 is TGTGCCAGCAGTTGGGGACGGGCTAGAGGCTACACCTTC. Encoded protein: CASSWGRARGYTF.